Following are 13 T cell receptor beta chains from one sample sequenced in a study of T cells in Graves' hyperthyroidism and ophthalmopathy. RNA transcripts served as the template for amplifying TCR beta CDR3 regions. The HTBI primer set was used in a first-round RT-PCR of the TCR CDR3. TCRdb called the multiplex PCR reads again in MiXCR, with one record for every CDR3 protein. The sample shows around 600,000 distinct CDR3 sequences, roughly 15% of them seen only once. Specimen: blood. Source of these receptors: a woman aged 45-59 years with Graves' ophthalmopathy.

The gene calls are TRBV2 and TRBJ2-1; maybe TRBD2 (6 bases). CDR1 SNHLY and CDR2 FYNNEI come from the germline V gene. The CDR3 extends over 12 amino acids. V was cut by 6 bases and J by 9 bases, with 12 bases left in between. The chain's CDR3 is CASRQGLGEQFF. CDR3 DNA sequence: TGTGCCAGCAGGCAGGGACTGGGTGAGCAGTTCTTC.

In this sample, this clonotype turned up many times. V and J are TRBV12-3 or TRBV12-4 and TRBJ1-1, with D perhaps TRBD1 (5 bases). V lost 6 bases to trimming and J lost 1 base, with 9 bases between them. The CDR3 spans 13 residues. The CDR3 nucleotides read TGTGCCAGCAGCTTAACAGGGAACACTGAAGCTTTCTTT. Protein: CASSLTGNTEAFF.

This clonotype has just a few counts. This rearrangement joins TRBV12-3 or TRBV12-4 to TRBJ1-5, with D uncertain. V was clipped by 3 bases and J by 5 bases, with 11 bases between them. CDR3 size: 14 residues. The DNA of the CDR3 is TGTGCCAGCAGTTTCGAGGGAAGGCATCAGCCCCAGCATTTT. As protein: CASSFEGRHQPQHF.

This clonotype was counted many times. This chain connects TRBV27 to TRBJ1-5; 7 bases map to TRBD1. The CDR3 has 13 residues. Germline loops: CDR1 MNHEY, CDR2 SMNVEV (reference sequence). With 6 bases clipped from V and 5 bases from J, the junction kept 4 bases outside the gene matches. Here the CDR3 reads CASSPGQDQPQHF. CDR3 bases: TGTGCCAGCAGCCCCGGACAGGATCAGCCCCAGCATTTT.

This clonotype showed up just a few times. This may arise from a read error, as a much more abundant clone is one base away. The CDR3 DNA is TGCAGTGCTGGCCTAGCGGCTTACAATGAGCAGTTCTTC. Its translation: CSAGLAAYNEQFF. The chain uses TRBV20-1 and TRBJ2-1; the match to TRBD2 covers 7 bases. The CDR3 runs to 13 residues. J lost 4 bases, V lost 5 bases, and 5 bases had no gene match. Germline loops: CDR1 DFQATT, CDR2 SNEGSKA (reference sequence).

The chain is built from TRBV4-3 and TRBJ1-2; unclear D gene. The V gene lost 3 bases and the J gene lost 8 bases, with 13 bases spanning the gap. CDR1 and CDR2 from the germline V gene are LGHNA and YSLEER. There are 13 residues in the CDR3. CDR3: CASSQIDAAGYTF. The CDR3 bases are TGCGCCAGCAGCCAGATTGACGCCGCGGGCTACACCTTC.

The chain couples TRBV27 to TRBJ1-4; 9 nucleotides agree with TRBD1. The CDR3 sequence is 14 residues long. The V gene end was trimmed by 5 bases and the J gene end by 7 bases; junction bases not matched to a gene: 5. Germline lookup yields CDR1 MNHEY and CDR2 SMNVEV (reference sequence). The CDR3 protein is CASSAGTGLEKLFF. The CDR3 region has the DNA TGTGCCAGCAGTGCCGGGACAGGGCTTGAAAAACTGTTTTTT. The whole variable domain, filled in from reference TRBV27 and TRBJ1-4, reads EAQVTQNPRYLITVTGKKLTVTCSQNMNHEYMSWYRQDPGLGLRQIYYSMNVEVTDKGDVPEGYKVSRKEKRNFPLILESPSPNQTSLYFCASSAGTGLEKLFFGSGTQLSVL.

This clonotype was picked up many times. The V gene is TRBV20-1, the J gene TRBJ2-1; 16 nucleotides line up with TRBD2. V was clipped by 3 bases and J by 9 bases; unmatched bases: 8. This CDR3 is built from 16 residues. Germline loops: CDR1 DFQATT, CDR2 SNEGSKA (reference sequence). CDR3 coding DNA: TGCAGTGCTAGCGTGGGACTAGCGGGAGGGCTCTTTGAGCAGTTCTTC. Amino acid sequence: CSASVGLAGGLFEQFF.

This clonotype was seen many times. V and J are TRBV12-3 or TRBV12-4 and TRBJ2-1, with D perhaps given as TRBD1 or TRBD2 (7 bases each). Between the trimmed V and J ends, which lost 6 bases and 3 bases, there was a span of 15 bases. The CDR3 extends over 15 amino acids. CDR3 residues: CASSSTGEGYNEQFF. DNA of the CDR3: TGTGCCAGCAGCTCCACAGGGGAGGGCTACAATGAGCAGTTCTTC.

Many counts were recorded for this clonotype. This chain connects TRBV20-1 to TRBJ1-2; a weak D match, TRBD1 (5 bases). Deletions cut 0 bases from V and 1 base from J, with 6 bases between. The length of the CDR3 is 13 residues. Germline V lookup: CDR1 DFQATT, CDR2 SNEGSKA (reference sequence). CDR3 protein: CSARDDSNYGYTF. The CDR3 bases are TGCAGTGCTAGAGATGACAGTAACTATGGCTACACCTTC.

Many counts were recorded for this clonotype. The chain recombines TRBV18 with TRBJ1-1; D may be TRBD1 (5 bases). V was trimmed by 6 bases and J by 5 bases, leaving 16 bases between them. CDR1 is KGHSH and CDR2 is LQKENI in the germline V gene. The CDR3 length is 14 residues. Here the CDR3 reads CASSPGPSRTEAFF. CDR3 sequence (DNA): TGTGCCAGCTCCCCGGGACCCTCGAGGACTGAAGCTTTCTTT. Complete variable domain (other parts from reference TRBV18 and TRBJ1-1): NAGVMQNPRHLVRRRGQEARLRCSPMKGHSHVYWYRQLPEEGLKFMVYLQKENIIDESGMPKERFSAEFPKEGPSILRIQQVVRGDSAAYFCASSPGPSRTEAFFGQGTRLTVV.

CDR3 DNA sequence: TGTGCCAGCAGCCCACGGACAAGCTTCGATAATTCACCCCTCCACTTT. Its translation: CASSPRTSFDNSPLHF. The chain employs TRBV14 and TRBJ1-6, with a possible D match to TRBD1 (5 bases). The V end was cut by 4 bases, the J end by 5 bases, with 15 bases between. This CDR3 is built from 16 residues. The germline V gene has CDR1 SGHDN and CDR2 FVKESK.

In this sample, this clonotype turned up many times. The chain combines TRBV27 with TRBJ2-1, with TRBD2 as a possible D gene (5 bases). CDR1 and CDR2 from the germline V gene are MNHEY and SMNVEV (reference sequence). This CDR3 spans 12 amino acids. The V gene lost 3 bases and the J gene lost 9 bases, with 9 bases spanning the gap. CDR3 nucleotide sequence: TGTGCCAGCAGTTTGGAGCGGTCTGAGCAGTTCTTC. Translated: CASSLERSEQFF.